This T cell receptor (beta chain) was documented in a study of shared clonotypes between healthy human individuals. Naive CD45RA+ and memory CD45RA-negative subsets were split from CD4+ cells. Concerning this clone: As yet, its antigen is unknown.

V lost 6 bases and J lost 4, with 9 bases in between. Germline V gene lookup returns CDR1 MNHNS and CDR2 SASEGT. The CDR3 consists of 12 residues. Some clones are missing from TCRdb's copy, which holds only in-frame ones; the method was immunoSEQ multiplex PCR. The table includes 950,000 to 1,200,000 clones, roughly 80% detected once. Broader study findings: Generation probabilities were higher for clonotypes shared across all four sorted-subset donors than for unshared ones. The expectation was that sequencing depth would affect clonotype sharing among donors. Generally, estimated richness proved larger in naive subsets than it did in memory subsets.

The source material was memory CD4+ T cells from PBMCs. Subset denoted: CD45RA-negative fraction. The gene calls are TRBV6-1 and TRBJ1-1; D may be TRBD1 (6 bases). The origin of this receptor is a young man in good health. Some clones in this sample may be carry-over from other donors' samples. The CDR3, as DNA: TGTGCCAGCAGAGGGGGATCCACTGAAGCTTTCTTT. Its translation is CASRGGSTEAFF.